One and the same sample provided the 8 T cell receptor beta chains below, sequenced in a study of shared clonotypes between healthy human individuals. Assay: immunoSEQ multiplex PCR; the TCRdb copy retains only in-frame clones and omits some. This sample yields some 690,000 clones, of which around 90% are seen a single time; 30% to 40% belongs to the top ten. The source material was memory CD8+ T cells from PBMCs. Noted subset: CD45RO+ cells pooled with CCR7-negative TemRA cells. The receptors were sampled from a man aged 18 to 29 in good health. Some clones in this sample may be carry-over from other donors' samples.

This sequence joins TRBV19 and TRBJ1-5, with 7 bases that match TRBD1. V gave up 1 base and J gave up 6 bases; unmatched junction bases: 6. The CDR3 is 15 residues long. Germline assignment: CDR1 LNHDA and CDR2 SQIVND (reference sequence). The chain's CDR3 is CASSIAQQGSQPQHF. The CDR3 DNA reads as TGTGCCAGTAGTATAGCTCAACAGGGGAGTCAGCCCCAGCATTTT.

V gene TRBV28 combines with J gene TRBJ1-3; D may be TRBD1 (6 bases). The CDR3 runs to 18 residues. Germline-derived CDR1 and CDR2 are MDHEN and SYDVKM. Trimming stripped 1 base from V and 0 bases from J, with 16 bases between. CDR3 sequence (DNA): TGTGCCAGCAGTTTATATGAAGGACAGATACTCTCTGGAAACACCATATATTTT. Amino acid sequence: CASSLYEGQILSGNTIYF. Drawing the rest from reference TRBV28 and TRBJ1-3, the complete variable domain is DVKVTQSSRYLVKRTGEKVFLECVQDMDHENMFWYRQDPGLGLRLIYFSYDVKMKEKGDIPEGYSVSREKKERFSLILESASTNQTSMYLCASSLYEGQILSGNTIYFGEGSWLTVV.

The chain carries TRBV27 and TRBJ2-1; TRBD2 agrees at 9 bases. CDR3 size: 14 residues. With 5 bases clipped from V and 9 bases from J, the junction kept 8 bases outside the gene matches. In germline, CDR1 is MNHEY, CDR2 SMNVEV (reference sequence). DNA of the CDR3: TGTGCCAGCAGTACAGCGGGAGGACCAGGTGAGCAGTTCTTC. It codes for CASSTAGGPGEQFF.

The CDR3 DNA sequence: TGTGCCAGCAGTTTACTTGCGGGAGGGCCGCGGTACGAGCAGTACTTC. Translated, it gives CASSLLAGGPRYEQYF. This chain links TRBV28 with TRBJ2-7; 9 nucleotides match TRBD2. V lost 2 bases to trimming and J lost 4 bases; unmatched junction nucleotides: 9. The CDR3 has 16 residues. The germline CDR1 and CDR2 sequences are MDHEN and SYDVKM.

A single count supports this clone. The chain is built from TRBV7-8 and TRBJ2-7, with TRBD1 matching 9 bases. Unmatched junction bases numbered 5, after V lost 0 bases and J lost 2 bases. Germline lookup yields CDR1 SGHVS and CDR2 FQNEAQ. The CDR3 spans 16 residues. CDR3 residues: CASSLAPGTGTYEQYF. Here the CDR3 DNA reads TGTGCCAGCAGCTTAGCGCCCGGGACAGGGACCTACGAGCAGTACTTC.

This clone has only one observation. V and J are TRBV5-4 and TRBJ1-1, with a weak D call TRBD1 (5 bases). Per the germline V gene, CDR1 is SGHNT and CDR2 is YYREEE (reference sequence). The CDR3 is 14 amino acids. Trimming took off 0 bases at V and 5 bases at J, with 11 bases between the two ends. CDR3 coding DNA: TGTGCCAGCAGCTTGGAGGTGGGGGTGACTGAAGCTTTCTTT. This encodes CASSLEVGVTEAFF.

The rearrangement links TRBV7-9 to TRBJ2-2, with no clear D. This CDR3 contains 13 residues. The V gene lost 10 bases and the J gene lost 6 bases, with 15 bases spanning the gap. Germline CDR1 SEHNR, CDR2 FQNEAQ (reference sequence). CDR3 sequence (DNA): TGTGCCACTCCGGGTCGGCGCTCCGGGGAGCTGTTTTTT. Protein product: CATPGRRSGELFF.

This chain connects TRBV27 to TRBJ2-1; D possibly corresponds to TRBD1 (6 bases). CDR3 length: 16 residues. Germline loops: CDR1 MNHEY, CDR2 SMNVEV (reference sequence). V was trimmed by 0 bases and J by 7 bases, leaving 16 bases between them. The CDR3 DNA is TGTGCCAGCAGTTTATCCGCAGGGGACGCCAAGAATGAGCAGTTCTTC. Its protein is CASSLSAGDAKNEQFF.